The 21 T cell receptor beta chains presented below share a single source sample, sequenced in a study of spatial heterogeneity in lung cancer. Each CDR3 protein is one row after TCRdb ran MiXCR on the 5' RACE reads. Among about 8,100 distinct CDR3 sequences listed, approximately 12% were seen once. The time point here: sample taken at primary tumor resection. Study findings and constraints: Expanded alpha and beta TCR counts within tumors tracked tumor mutation counts.

No antigen has been identified for these receptors. The specimen comprised lung tumor tissue, sampled at surgery. These receptors were taken from a male donor with early-stage non-small cell lung cancer.

This clonotype was detected ten times or more. The chain employs TRBV6-6 and TRBJ2-7; TRBD2 matches at 7 bases. V lost 2 bases and J lost 7; bases outside the gene matches: 8. Per germline, CDR1 MNHNY and CDR2 SVGAGI (reference sequence). The CDR3 runs 14 residues. The CDR3 coding sequence is TGTGCCAGCAGTTACGCGGCGGGGGTGGGGGAGCAGTACTTC. It yields the protein CASSYAAGVGEQYF.

The V call is TRBV20-1, the J call TRBJ2-4, with D uncertain. CDR1 is DFQATT, CDR2 SNEGSKA, per germline (reference sequence). The CDR3 spans 12 residues. V was trimmed by 6 bases and J by 7 bases, leaving 13 bases between them. This CDR3 reads CSAPKGSNIQYF. For the CDR3, the DNA is TGCAGTGCCCCCAAAGGGTCCAACATTCAGTACTTC.

By its share, this clonotype is large. J is TRBJ1-2 and V is TRBV7-2; D ambiguous. Trimming pared 2 bases from V and 7 bases from J, leaving 11 bases between. The CDR3 loop spans 13 amino acids. CDR1 and CDR2 (germline): SGHTA, FQGNSA. The CDR3 DNA reads TGTGCCAGCAGCTTACCGGGAAGGTCTGGCTACACCTTC. Amino acids: CASSLPGRSGYTF.

This clonotype rates as medium-sized. The genes are TRBV4-1 and TRBJ2-5, with 11 bases fitting TRBD2. CDR3 length: 15 amino acids. With V trimmed by 4 bases and J by 4 bases, 5 bases remained unmatched. Looked up from germline, CDR1 is MGHRA and CDR2 is YSYEKL. CDR3 in amino acids: CASSLLAGESETQYF. The DNA for the CDR3 is TGCGCCAGCAGCCTACTAGCGGGAGAGTCAGAGACCCAGTACTTC.

This clonotype counts as medium-sized. The V and J genes are TRBV29-1 and TRBJ2-1, with 9 bases aligning to TRBD2. The CDR3 is made up of 15 amino acids. Germline V gene sequence: CDR1 SQVTM, CDR2 ANQGSEA. The junction had 8 bases not matched to a gene; V was cut back by 6 bases and J by 2 bases. In DNA form, the CDR3 reads TGCAGCGTCTCTACAAGGACTAGCGCCTACAATGAGCAGTTCTTC. The encoded protein is CSVSTRTSAYNEQFF.

There are many counts of this clonotype. This chain uses TRBV7-9 with TRBJ1-6; D unclear. Germline assignment: CDR1 SEHNR and CDR2 FQNEAQ (reference sequence). There are 13 residues in the CDR3. Deletions cut 4 bases from V and 8 bases from J, with 9 bases between. CDR3 protein: CASSSPSDSPLHF. As DNA, the CDR3 is TGTGCCAGCAGCTCTCCGTCCGATTCACCCCTCCACTTT.

Ten or more counts support this clonotype. The V gene is TRBV5-1, the J gene TRBJ2-7; D call uncertain. V was pared by 4 bases and J by 0 bases, with 11 bases between. The CDR3 runs 14 residues. Germline CDR1 is SGHRS and CDR2 is YFSETQ. In DNA form, the CDR3 reads TGCGCCAGCAGCCCCCATTATCCCTCCTACGAGCAGTACTTC. Translated: CASSPHYPSYEQYF.

By share of the sample, this clonotype is medium-sized. The chain employs TRBV12-3 or TRBV12-4 and TRBJ1-2; D possibly corresponds to TRBD1 (5 bases). CDR3 length: 14 residues. V was pared by 5 bases and J by 5 bases, with 15 bases between. CDR3 in DNA: TGTGCCAGCAGTAATCCGGGACGAGGATATGGCTACACCTTC. It specifies CASSNPGRGYGYTF.

This clonotype has a handful of counts. The CDR3 spells CASSPQSGLAFSPLHF. The CDR3 DNA reads TGTGCCAGCTCACCTCAATCGGGACTCGCATTTTCACCCCTCCACTTT. This chain links TRBV18 with TRBJ1-6; TRBD1 might be the D (5 bases). Per germline, CDR1 KGHSH and CDR2 LQKENI. The germline V and J ends were trimmed by 3 bases and 9 bases, with 18 bases remaining between them. CDR3 length equals 16 residues.

This clonotype qualifies as medium-sized. The chain links TRBV6-2 or TRBV6-3 to TRBJ1-2; maybe TRBD1 (5 bases). The germline CDR1 and CDR2 sequences are MNHEY and SVGEGT. The CDR3 has 14 residues. The V end lost 6 bases, the J end lost 5 bases, and 16 bases lay between the germline ends. DNA of the CDR3: TGTGCCAGCAGCGCTCCGGGGCAGGCTTATGGCTACACCTTC. It yields the protein CASSAPGQAYGYTF.

This clonotype occurred many times. The J gene is TRBJ2-7, the V gene TRBV7-9; the match to TRBD2 covers 9 bases. V trimming: 0 bases; J trimming: 2 bases; junction bases outside the gene matches: 8. Germline-derived CDR1 and CDR2 are SEHNR and FQNEAQ (reference sequence). The length of the CDR3 is 17 residues. For the CDR3, the DNA is TGTGCCAGCAGCTTAGCGGTCACTAGCGGGCCAACCTACGAGCAGTACTTC. Residues: CASSLAVTSGPTYEQYF.

This clonotype was seen repeatedly, ten times or more. The CDR3 nucleotides are TGCAGCGTTGATTCCACTACTAGCGGGAGGTACGAGCAGTACTTC. It yields the protein CSVDSTTSGRYEQYF. This chain joins TRBV29-1 and TRBJ2-7, with 12 bases fitting TRBD2. CDR3 length: 15 amino acids. V lost 3 bases, J lost 4 bases, and 7 bases stayed unmatched. CDR1 and CDR2 (germline): SQVTM, ANQGSEA.

This chain uses TRBV7-9 with TRBJ2-1; 10 bases line up with TRBD2. The CDR3 is 17 residues long. Germline V gene lookup returns CDR1 SEHNR and CDR2 FQNEAQ (reference sequence). Germline trimming cut 3 bases from V and 9 bases from J; bases unmatched to any gene: 14. CDR3 residues: CASSFFLAGALSTEQFF. The CDR3 coding sequence is TGTGCCAGCAGCTTCTTCCTAGCGGGGGCCCTGAGTACTGAGCAGTTCTTC. The variable domain in full, completed from reference TRBV7-9 and TRBJ2-1, reads DTGVSQNPRHKITKRGQNVTFRCDPISEHNRLYWYRQTLGQGPEFLTYFQNEAQLEKSRLLSDRFSAERPKGSFSTLEIQRTEQGDSAMYLCASSFFLAGALSTEQFFGPGTRLTVL.

This clonotype was found many times. The chain carries TRBV3-1 and TRBJ2-3; 9 nucleotides line up with TRBD2. The CDR3 has 16 residues. Germline CDR1 and CDR2: LGHDT and YNNKEL (reference sequence). V shed 5 bases and J 0 bases; nucleotides not matched to a gene: 6. CDR3 loop: CASSFLAGKSTDTQYF. CDR3 bases: TGTGCCAGCAGCTTCCTAGCGGGGAAGAGCACAGATACGCAGTATTTT.

This clonotype qualifies as medium-sized (0.01 to 0.1%). The rearrangement links TRBV11-2 to TRBJ1-1; D unclear. Trimming took 5 bases from V and 1 from J, leaving 11 bases between them. The CDR3 runs 14 residues. The germline V gene encodes CDR1 SGHAT and CDR2 FQNNGV. The CDR3 DNA reads as TGTGCCAGCAGCCCCGACGGAAGGAACACTGAAGCTTTCTTT. Amino acids: CASSPDGRNTEAFF.

By share, this clonotype counts as medium-sized. The rearrangement links TRBV3-1 to TRBJ2-2; D not certain. CDR1 is LGHDT and CDR2 is YNNKEL in the germline V gene (reference sequence). The CDR3 consists of 18 residues. Trimming shortened V by 2 bases and J by 0 bases, and 16 bases separated the two germline ends. In DNA, the CDR3 is TGTGCCAGCAGCCAACTGCCAGTTGGGTCGACGAACACCGGGGAGCTGTTTTTT. Residues: CASSQLPVGSTNTGELFF.

The chain employs TRBV5-1 and TRBJ2-7; 8 nucleotides match TRBD1. V was pared by 3 bases and J by 6 bases, with 11 bases of the junction left unmatched. This CDR3 comprises 15 residues. Germline values: CDR1 SGHRS, CDR2 YFSETQ. As DNA, the CDR3 is TGCGCCAGCAGCTACGGAGGACAGGGAGCCGTCGAGCAGTACTTC. Amino acids: CASSYGGQGAVEQYF. Supplemented by reference TRBV5-1 and TRBJ2-7, the full variable domain reads KAGVTQTPRYLIKTRGQQVTLSCSPISGHRSVSWYQQTPGQGLQFLFEYFSETQRNKGNFPGRFSGRQFSNSRSEMNVSTLELGDSALYLCASSYGGQGAVEQYFGPGTRLTVT.

This clonotype ranks as medium-sized. The rearrangement uses TRBV6-5 and TRBJ2-5, with D perhaps matching TRBD2 (6 bases). Germline V CDR1 and CDR2: MNHEY, SVGAGI. V was pared by 2 bases and J by 5 bases, with 15 bases between. The length of the CDR3 is 15 residues. DNA for the CDR3: TGTGCCAGCAGTTACCGCGGAGGGATCGGGGAGACCCAGTACTTC. This translates into CASSYRGGIGETQYF.

Many counts were recorded for this clonotype. The genes are TRBV5-1 and TRBJ1-2, with D possibly being TRBD1 (5 bases). V was clipped by 5 bases and J by 8 bases, with 22 bases between them. This CDR3 is 15 amino acids long. CDR1 is SGHRS and CDR2 is YFSETQ in the germline V gene. The CDR3 protein is CASRPPGLEGRGYTF. The CDR3 nucleotides are TGCGCCAGCAGACCACCGGGACTGGAAGGACGAGGCTACACCTTC.

By proportion, this clonotype is large. The genes are TRBV5-4 and TRBJ2-3; D possibly corresponds to TRBD2 (6 bases). This CDR3 is built from 17 residues. The germline gives CDR1 SGHNT, CDR2 YYREEE (reference sequence). Trimming removed 0 bases at V and 3 bases at J, with 17 bases between. The CDR3 spells CASSLGIGVEGTDTQYF. The CDR3 DNA is TGTGCCAGCAGCTTGGGGATTGGCGTGGAGGGTACAGATACGCAGTATTTT.

This clonotype was counted many times. J is TRBJ2-5 and V is TRBV9; TRBD2 matches 14 bases. The CDR3 is 17 amino acids. Per the germline V gene, CDR1 is SGDLS and CDR2 is YYNGEE. With 3 bases clipped from V and 4 bases from J, the junction kept 8 bases outside the gene matches. The CDR3 sequence: CASSAIPGTSGRETQYF. The CDR3 region has the DNA TGTGCCAGCAGCGCCATACCAGGGACTAGCGGGAGAGAGACCCAGTACTTC. Filled out from reference TRBV9 and TRBJ2-5, the complete variable domain reads DSGVTQTPKHLITATGQRVTLRCSPRSGDLSVYWYQQSLDQGLQFLIQYYNGEERAKGNILERFSAQQFPDLHSELNLSSLELGDSALYFCASSAIPGTSGRETQYFGPGTRLLVL.